This T cell receptor beta chain was recorded in a study of T-cell reconstitution after alpha-beta-depleted transplantation in children. Findings of the study overall: At the one-year point after transplant, T-cell counts and TCRbeta diversity were found to come mostly from T cells that had been newly produced. Expanded graft clones numbering several hundred reportedly gave rise to alpha-beta T cells about two months after transplant.

This clonotype has at least ten counts. Its target is not known. V lost 5 bases to trimming and J lost 3 bases, with 11 bases between them. The germline V gene has CDR1 SGHTA and CDR2 FQGNSA. CDR3 length: 13 residues. Unique molecular identifiers were used in preparing the TCRbeta library. Each CDR3 protein is one row after TCRdb ran MiXCR on the PCR reads. This sample has about 280,000 distinct CDR3 sequences, with 11% found just once. The sequenced sample was peripheral blood, obtained 180 days after TCRalphabeta/CD19-depleted stem cell transplant. The sequence was obtained from a male patient aged 2 to 9 who had a stem cell transplant for chronic granulomatous disease, so the T cells may come from the graft donor. The chain is built from TRBV7-2 and TRBJ2-7, with TRBD1 as a possible D gene (8 bases). The CDR3 protein is CASSHRGGYEQYF. The CDR3 DNA reads as TGTGCCAGCAGCCACAGGGGGGGCTACGAGCAGTACTTC.